The 30 T cell receptor beta chains below were found in one sample sequenced in a study of blood T cell repertoires in COVID-19. The repertoire was sequenced with immunoSEQ multiplex PCR; TCRdb's copy has only in-frame clones and lacks some. The sample lists fewer than 100,000 clones; 85% were seen once. Sequences were obtained from peripheral blood. Every receptor here comes from a man aged 45 to 65 with COVID-19, enrolled during active disease.

V is TRBV7-9 and J is TRBJ2-3, with D possibly being TRBD1 (5 bases). The length of the CDR3 is 15 residues. Trimming took off 5 bases at V and 0 bases at J, with 12 bases between the two ends. Germline V gene data show CDR1 as SEHNR and CDR2 as FQNEAQ (reference sequence). The DNA of the CDR3 is TGTGCCAGCAGCCAGGACACTGCTAGCACAGATACGCAGTATTTT. Translation gives CASSQDTASTDTQYF. The full variable domain, with the rest looked up from reference TRBV7-9 and TRBJ2-3, is DTGVSQNPRHKITKRGQNVTFRCDPISEHNRLYWYRQTLGQGPEFLTYFQNEAQLEKSRLLSDRFSAERPKGSFSTLEIQRTEQGDSAMYLCASSQDTASTDTQYFGPGTRLTVL.

The V and J genes are TRBV30 and TRBJ1-1; 12 bases line up with TRBD1. Trimming removed 7 bases from V and 4 bases from J; junction bases left unmatched: 10. The CDR3 spans 15 residues. The germline V gene has CDR1 GTSNPN and CDR2 SVGIG (reference sequence). The CDR3 loop reads CAFRDRGRVRTEAFF. CDR3 coding DNA: TGTGCCTTCCGGGACAGGGGGCGCGTTCGCACTGAAGCTTTCTTT.

This clone was seen once. This chain connects TRBV30 to TRBJ1-3; D unclear. Germline CDR1 is GTSNPN and CDR2 is SVGIG (reference sequence). The CDR3 has 14 amino acids. V was trimmed by 0 bases and J by 4 bases, leaving 10 bases between them. The DNA of the CDR3 is TGTGCCTGGAGTGTAGGGAGTACGGGAAACACCATATATTTT. The encoded protein is CAWSVGSTGNTIYF.

The genes are TRBV7-9 and TRBJ1-4, with D possibly being TRBD1 (5 bases). The V end was cut by 1 base, the J end by 5 bases, with 11 bases between. This CDR3 has 15 residues. CDR1 SEHNR and CDR2 FQNEAQ come from the germline V gene (reference sequence). CDR3 sequence reads: CASSLGAGRNEKLFF. In nucleotides, the CDR3 is TGTGCCAGCAGCTTAGGTGCAGGGAGGAATGAAAAACTGTTTTTT.

This clone was detected once. CDR3 loop: CASSYWTGSYNEQFF. In DNA, the CDR3 is TGTGCCAGCAGCTATTGGACAGGCTCCTACAATGAGCAGTTCTTC. The rearrangement joins TRBV5-6 to TRBJ2-1; 7 bases fit TRBD1. The V segment lost 3 bases and the J segment 0 bases; nucleotides outside the gene matches: 3. In germline, CDR1 is SGHDT, CDR2 YYEEEE. There are 15 residues in the CDR3.

This clone was seen only a few times. The chain recombines TRBV4-2 with TRBJ2-3; 13 bases agree with TRBD2. Germline V CDR1 and CDR2: LGHNA, YNFKEQ. The CDR3 has 19 amino acids. The junction had 9 bases not matched to a gene; V was cut back by 1 base and J by 2 bases. DNA for the CDR3: TGTGCCAGCAGCCAAGCCGGGACTAGCGGGATCTCAGACACAGATACGCAGTATTTT. Translated: CASSQAGTSGISDTDTQYF.

V gene TRBV28 combines with J gene TRBJ1-2; 8 bases map to TRBD1. After removal of 4 bases from V and 4 bases from J, the junction contained 2 bases not matched to a gene. The germline gives CDR1 MDHEN, CDR2 SYDVKM. The CDR3 consists of 13 residues. CDR3 amino acids: CASSYTGGYGYTF. The CDR3 DNA is TGTGCCAGCAGTTATACAGGGGGCTATGGCTACACCTTC.

Here the CDR3 reads CSASGSLGANVLTF. The CDR3 coding sequence is TGCAGTGCTAGTGGTTCTCTGGGCGCCAACGTCCTGACTTTC. The chain uses TRBV20-1 and TRBJ2-6; D is ambiguous. The CDR3 is 14 residues long. Trimming cost V 3 bases and J 7 bases, with 13 bases left between them. Germline-derived CDR1 and CDR2 are DFQATT and SNEGSKA (reference sequence).

This clone was counted a single time. The V and J genes are TRBV3-1 (or the pseudogene TRBV3-2) and TRBJ2-5; 7 bases agree with TRBD1. The CDR3 runs to 15 residues. With 4 bases clipped from V and 2 bases from J, the junction kept 7 bases outside the gene matches. Per the germline V gene, CDR1 is LGHDT and CDR2 is YNNKEL (reference sequence). The CDR3, as DNA: TGTGCCAGCAGCCCGACAGGGAATGATCAAGAGACCCAGTACTTC. Protein product: CASSPTGNDQETQYF.

The rearrangement joins TRBV28 to TRBJ2-7, with D perhaps TRBD2 (6 bases). The V end lost 3 bases, the J end lost 3 bases, and 15 bases lay between the germline ends. The V gene's germline CDR1 is MDHEN and CDR2 SYDVKM. The CDR3 runs to 15 residues. This CDR3 reads CASSFRDRTIYEQYF. CDR3 in DNA: TGTGCCAGCAGTTTTAGGGATCGGACTATCTACGAGCAGTACTTC. Combining the CDR3 with reference TRBV28 and TRBJ2-7 gives the whole variable domain DVKVTQSSRYLVKRTGEKVFLECVQDMDHENMFWYRQDPGLGLRLIYFSYDVKMKEKGDIPEGYSVSREKKERFSLILESASTNQTSMYLCASSFRDRTIYEQYFGPGTRLTVT.

This chain uses TRBV12-3 or TRBV12-4 with TRBJ2-2; TRBD2 matches at 8 bases. The V segment lost 9 bases and the J segment 5 bases; nucleotides outside the gene matches: 5. The CDR3 totals 13 residues. CDR3 protein: CASRAGDTGELFF. Written as DNA, the CDR3 is TGTGCCAGTAGAGCGGGAGATACCGGGGAGCTGTTTTTT.

The genes are TRBV9 and TRBJ2-1; the match to TRBD1 covers 8 bases. The CDR3 is made up of 14 amino acids. Germline V gene data show CDR1 as SGDLS and CDR2 as YYNGEE. V lost 0 bases, J lost 8 bases, and 4 bases stayed unmatched. The CDR3 region is CASSVGTGLHEQFF. Written as DNA, the CDR3 is TGTGCCAGCAGCGTAGGGACAGGGTTGCATGAGCAGTTCTTC.

This chain joins TRBV20-1 and TRBJ2-3, with 15 bases aligning to TRBD2. V gave up 3 bases and J gave up 7 bases; unmatched junction bases: 5. The CDR3 consists of 15 residues. Germline CDR1 DFQATT, CDR2 SNEGSKA (reference sequence). The CDR3 bases are TGCAGTGCTAGTGGGACTAGCGGGAGGAGGAATACGCAGTATTTT. It translates to CSASGTSGRRNTQYF.

The chain couples TRBV7-2 to TRBJ2-2, with D tentatively TRBD2 (5 bases). Trimming cost V 4 bases and J 1 base, with 7 bases left between them. The length of the CDR3 is 14 residues. The V gene's germline CDR1 is SGHTA and CDR2 FQGNSA. CDR3 protein: CASSSRGNTGELFF. In DNA, the CDR3 is TGTGCCAGCAGCTCCCGGGGGAACACCGGGGAGCTGTTTTTT.

CDR3 DNA sequence: TGTGCCAGCAGCCCGTACAGGGTCTACGAGCAGTACTTC. Translated, it gives CASSPYRVYEQYF. V usage is TRBV7-6 and J usage is TRBJ2-7; the D gene is possibly TRBD1 (6 bases). CDR1 is SGHVS, CDR2 FNYEAQ, per germline. This CDR3 is built from 13 residues. V lost 5 bases and J 3 bases, leaving 11 bases between the germline ends. Combining the CDR3 with reference TRBV7-6 and TRBJ2-7 gives the whole variable domain GAGVSQSPRYKVTKRGQDVALRCDPISGHVSLYWYRQALGQGPEFLTYFNYEAQQDKSGLPNDRFSAERPEGSISTLTIQRTEQRDSAMYRCASSPYRVYEQYFGPGTRLTVT.

The rearrangement links TRBV19 to TRBJ2-1; 7 bases are a match to TRBD2. V was pared by 7 bases and J by 5 bases, with 5 bases of the junction left unmatched. Germline lookup yields CDR1 LNHDA and CDR2 SQIVND (reference sequence). CDR3 length: 13 amino acids. The CDR3 bases are TGTGCCAGTATGCTAGCGGAACACAATGAGCAGTTCTTC. Protein: CASMLAEHNEQFF.

The rearrangement joins TRBV30 to TRBJ1-6; D remains unclear. The ends were cut back, 1 base at V and 8 bases at J, with 9 bases in the middle. The CDR3 has 13 residues. The germline CDR1 and CDR2 sequences are GTSNPN and SVGIG (reference sequence). The CDR3 sequence is CAWSATYDSPLHF. In nucleotides, the CDR3 is TGTGCCTGGAGTGCTACTTATGATTCACCCCTCCACTTT.

V gene TRBV24-1 combines with J gene TRBJ2-7; 11 nucleotides align to TRBD1. V was clipped by 5 bases and J by 6 bases; unmatched bases: 2. The CDR3 is 13 amino acids. CDR1 is KGHDR and CDR2 is SFDVKD in the germline V gene. CDR3 loop: CATSAGQGGEQYF. The CDR3 DNA follows: TGTGCCACCAGTGCGGGACAGGGGGGCGAGCAGTACTTC.

This rearrangement joins TRBV4-1 to TRBJ2-3, with 7 nucleotides matching TRBD2. This CDR3 comprises 16 residues. Looked up from germline, CDR1 is MGHRA and CDR2 is YSYEKL. Trimming cost V 1 base and J 5 bases; bases outside gene matches: 9. This CDR3 reads CASSQGGAGRGDTQYF. CDR3 sequence (DNA): TGCGCCAGCAGCCAAGGGGGAGCGGGACGGGGAGATACGCAGTATTTT.

This clone was found once. This chain uses TRBV9 with TRBJ1-2, with 8 bases identical to TRBD1. Germline V gene sequence: CDR1 SGDLS, CDR2 YYNGEE. Trimming took 3 bases from V and 4 from J; bases not matched to a gene: 8. The CDR3 has 15 residues. The CDR3 reads CASSGQGRVFYGYTF. Here the CDR3 DNA reads TGTGCCAGCAGCGGACAGGGGCGGGTCTTCTATGGCTACACCTTC. Full variable domain (missing parts from reference TRBV9 and TRBJ1-2): DSGVTQTPKHLITATGQRVTLRCSPRSGDLSVYWYQQSLDQGLQFLIQYYNGEERAKGNILERFSAQQFPDLHSELNLSSLELGDSALYFCASSGQGRVFYGYTFGSGTRLTVV.

For the CDR3, the DNA is TGTGCCAGCGGGTCACAGGGGGCGGCTTACATTCAGTACTTC. Residues: CASGSQGAAYIQYF. The V gene is TRBV2, the J gene TRBJ2-4; 9 nucleotides align to TRBD1. CDR1 is SNHLY, CDR2 FYNNEI, per germline. Trimming cost V 8 bases and J 8 bases; bases outside gene matches: 10. There are 14 residues in the CDR3.

The chain recombines TRBV6-5 with TRBJ2-4; 9 nucleotides agree with TRBD2. CDR3 length: 15 amino acids. The germline V gene encodes CDR1 MNHEY and CDR2 SVGAGI. The V and J ends lost 0 bases and 5 bases, in that order; junction bases with no gene match: 2. The CDR3, as DNA: TGTGCCAGCAGTTACTCGGGCGGGAGGGAAAACATTCAGTACTTC. Amino acid sequence: CASSYSGGRENIQYF.

This chain uses TRBV11-1 with TRBJ1-1; TRBD1 matches at 8 bases. This CDR3 is built from 16 residues. Germline CDR1 and CDR2: SGHAT and FQDESV (reference sequence). Trimming took 0 bases from V and 5 from J; bases not matched to a gene: 8. In DNA form, the CDR3 reads TGTGCCAGCAGCTTAGCTACAGGGGGACGAGGAACTGAAGCTTTCTTT. This codes for CASSLATGGRGTEAFF.

J is TRBJ2-5 and V is TRBV5-4; TRBD1 is a possible D gene (7 bases). V dropped 3 bases and J dropped 5 bases, with 11 bases sitting between them. Germline V CDR1 and CDR2: SGHNT, YYREEE (reference sequence). This CDR3 is 13 amino acids long. The CDR3 DNA is TGTGCCAGCAGCTGGAGGGGGCAGGAGACCCAGTACTTC. It codes for CASSWRGQETQYF.

This clone was counted only a few times. The chain is built from TRBV7-2 and TRBJ2-7; D unresolved. Trimming removed 4 bases from V and 0 bases from J, with 10 bases in between. Germline-derived CDR1 and CDR2 are SGHTA and FQGNSA. The CDR3 sequence is 14 residues long. The CDR3 nucleotides are TGTGCCAGCAGCTATGACATCTCCTCCTACGAGCAGTACTTC. Translated: CASSYDISSYEQYF.

V usage is TRBV5-1 and J usage is TRBJ1-1; 7 bases are shared with TRBD1. Trimming removed 0 bases from V and 4 bases from J; junction bases left unmatched: 3. The CDR3 is 14 amino acids. Germline assignment: CDR1 SGHRS and CDR2 YFSETQ. CDR3 loop: CASSLAGGSTEAFF. In DNA form, the CDR3 reads TGCGCCAGCAGCTTGGCAGGGGGAAGCACTGAAGCTTTCTTT.

V and J are TRBV6-5 and TRBJ2-2, with TRBD1 matching 7 bases. Germline loops: CDR1 MNHEY, CDR2 SVGAGI. Unmatched junction bases numbered 4, after V lost 6 bases and J lost 0 bases. The CDR3 is 15 residues long. The CDR3 loop reads CASRGQAPNTGELFF. CDR3 in DNA: TGTGCCAGCAGAGGACAGGCCCCGAACACCGGGGAGCTGTTTTTT.

This clone was found once. The CDR3, as DNA: TGTGCCAGCAGACCTACTAGCACTGAAGCTTTCTTT. It translates to CASRPTSTEAFF. The chain recombines TRBV7-9 with TRBJ1-1; D ambiguous. V dropped 6 bases and J dropped 4 bases, with 9 bases sitting between them. Germline V gene lookup returns CDR1 SEHNR and CDR2 FQNEAQ (reference sequence). The CDR3 has 12 residues.

The V and J genes are TRBV19 and TRBJ1-1; a weak D match, TRBD1 (5 bases). This CDR3 is 14 amino acids long. Trimming pared 7 bases from V and 1 base from J, leaving 13 bases between. Germline CDR1 reads LNHDA; CDR2 reads SQIVND (reference sequence). The CDR3 region has the DNA TGTGCCAGTACCACCGTGGGGCCGAACACTGAAGCTTTCTTT. Translation: CASTTVGPNTEAFF.

This clone occurred once. J is TRBJ1-1 and V is TRBV11-2, with 8 bases fitting TRBD1. V shed 5 bases and J 4 bases; nucleotides not matched to a gene: 12. This CDR3 comprises 16 residues. Per germline, CDR1 SGHAT and CDR2 FQNNGV. Here the CDR3 reads CASSLSIQGGGTEAFF. The CDR3 bases are TGTGCCAGCAGCCTTTCCATACAGGGGGGGGGCACTGAAGCTTTCTTT. Looking up the rest from reference TRBV11-2 and TRBJ1-1 gives the full variable domain: EAGVAQSPRYKIIEKRQSVAFWCNPISGHATLYWYQQILGQGPKLLIQFQNNGVVDDSQLPKDRFSAERLKGVDSTLKIQPAKLEDSAVYLCASSLSIQGGGTEAFFGQGTRLTVV.